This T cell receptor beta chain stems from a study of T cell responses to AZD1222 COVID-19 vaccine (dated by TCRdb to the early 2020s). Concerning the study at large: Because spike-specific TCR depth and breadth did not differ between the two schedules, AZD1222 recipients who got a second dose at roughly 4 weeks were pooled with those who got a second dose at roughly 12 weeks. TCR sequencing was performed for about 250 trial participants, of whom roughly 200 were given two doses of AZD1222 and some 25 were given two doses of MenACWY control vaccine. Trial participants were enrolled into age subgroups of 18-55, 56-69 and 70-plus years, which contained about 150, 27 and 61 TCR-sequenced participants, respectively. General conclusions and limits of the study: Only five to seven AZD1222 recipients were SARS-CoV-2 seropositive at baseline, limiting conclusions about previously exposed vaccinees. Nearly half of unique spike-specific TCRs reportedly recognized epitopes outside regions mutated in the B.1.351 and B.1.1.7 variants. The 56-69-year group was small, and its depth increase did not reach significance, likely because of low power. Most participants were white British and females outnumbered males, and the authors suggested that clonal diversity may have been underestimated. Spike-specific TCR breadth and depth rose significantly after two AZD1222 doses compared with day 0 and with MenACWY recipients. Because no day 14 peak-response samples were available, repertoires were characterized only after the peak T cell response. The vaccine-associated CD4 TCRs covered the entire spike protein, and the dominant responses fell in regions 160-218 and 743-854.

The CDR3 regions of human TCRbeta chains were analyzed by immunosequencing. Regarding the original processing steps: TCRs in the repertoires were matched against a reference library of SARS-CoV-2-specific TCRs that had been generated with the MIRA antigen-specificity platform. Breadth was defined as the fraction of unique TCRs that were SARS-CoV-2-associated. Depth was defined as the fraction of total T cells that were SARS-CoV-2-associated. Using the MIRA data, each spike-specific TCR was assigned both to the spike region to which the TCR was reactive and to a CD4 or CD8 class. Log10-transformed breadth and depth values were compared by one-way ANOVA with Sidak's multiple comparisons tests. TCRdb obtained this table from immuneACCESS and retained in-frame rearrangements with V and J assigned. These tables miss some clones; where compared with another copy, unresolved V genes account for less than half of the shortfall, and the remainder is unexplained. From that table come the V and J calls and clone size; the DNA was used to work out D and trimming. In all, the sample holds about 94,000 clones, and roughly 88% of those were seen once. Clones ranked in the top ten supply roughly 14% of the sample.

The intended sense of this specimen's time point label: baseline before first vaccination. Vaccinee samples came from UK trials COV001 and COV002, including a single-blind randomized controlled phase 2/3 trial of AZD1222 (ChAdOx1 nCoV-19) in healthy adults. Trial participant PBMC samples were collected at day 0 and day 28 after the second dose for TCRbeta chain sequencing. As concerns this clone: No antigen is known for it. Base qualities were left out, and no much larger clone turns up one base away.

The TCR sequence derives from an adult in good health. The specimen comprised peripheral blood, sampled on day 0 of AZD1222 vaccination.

The DNA is as follows: TGTGCCACCAGTGACCGTGGGCCGGGACAGGGTACTAGCGGGGGAATCACAGATACGCAGTATTTT. Its protein is CATSDRGPGQGTSGGITDTQYF. Rearrangement joined TRBV24-1 to TRBJ2-3; 11 of the junction bases match TRBD2. The germline V gene gives CDR1 as KGHDR and CDR2 as SFDVKD. The CDR3 sequence holds 22 residues, the cysteine and phenylalanine included. Just CDR3 DNA is preserved here, 66 bases in frame from base 1. Ends trimmed: V by 4 bases, J by 2 bases; bases unmatched to a gene: 22.